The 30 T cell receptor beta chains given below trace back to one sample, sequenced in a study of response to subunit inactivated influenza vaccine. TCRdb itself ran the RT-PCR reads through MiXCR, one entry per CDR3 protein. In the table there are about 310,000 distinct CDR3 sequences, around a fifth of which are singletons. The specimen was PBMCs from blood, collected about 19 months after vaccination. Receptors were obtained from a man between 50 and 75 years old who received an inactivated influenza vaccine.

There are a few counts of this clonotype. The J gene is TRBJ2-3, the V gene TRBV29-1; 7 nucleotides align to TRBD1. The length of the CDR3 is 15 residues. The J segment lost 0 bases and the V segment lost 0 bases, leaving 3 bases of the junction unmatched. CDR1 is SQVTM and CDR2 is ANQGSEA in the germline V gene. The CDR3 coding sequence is TGCAGCGTTGAAGAGGGACAGCTGAGCACAGATACGCAGTATTTT. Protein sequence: CSVEEGQLSTDTQYF.

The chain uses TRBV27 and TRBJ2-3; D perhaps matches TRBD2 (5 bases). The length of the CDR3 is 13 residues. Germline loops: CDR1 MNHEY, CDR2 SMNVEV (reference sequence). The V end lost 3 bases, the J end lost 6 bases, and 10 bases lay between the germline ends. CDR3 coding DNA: TGTGCCAGCAGTTTCGGGGTCGGGGATACGCAGTATTTT. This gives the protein CASSFGVGDTQYF.

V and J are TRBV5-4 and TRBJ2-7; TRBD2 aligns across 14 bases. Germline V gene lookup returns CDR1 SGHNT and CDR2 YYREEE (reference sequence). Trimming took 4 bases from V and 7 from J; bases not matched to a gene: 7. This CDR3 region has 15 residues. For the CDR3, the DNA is TGTGCCAGCAGCGCGGGACTAGCGGGAGTCGGAGAGCAGTACTTC. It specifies CASSAGLAGVGEQYF. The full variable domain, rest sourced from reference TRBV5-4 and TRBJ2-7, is ETGVTQSPTHLIKTRGQQVTLRCSSQSGHNTVSWYQQALGQGPQFIFQYYREEENGRGNFPPRFSGLQFPNYSSELNVNALELDDSALYLCASSAGLAGVGEQYFGPGTRLTVT.

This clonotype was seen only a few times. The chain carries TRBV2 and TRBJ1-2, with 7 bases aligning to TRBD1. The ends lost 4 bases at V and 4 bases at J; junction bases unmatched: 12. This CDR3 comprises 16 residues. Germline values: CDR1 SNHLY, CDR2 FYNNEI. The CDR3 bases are TGTGCCAGCAGTGGTCGCGATAGGGGGCGAGCCTATGGCTACACCTTC. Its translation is CASSGRDRGRAYGYTF.

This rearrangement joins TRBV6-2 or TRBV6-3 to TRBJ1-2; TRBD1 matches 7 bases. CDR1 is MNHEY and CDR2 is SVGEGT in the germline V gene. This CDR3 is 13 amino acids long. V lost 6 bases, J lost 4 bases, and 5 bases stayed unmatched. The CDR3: CASRKTGIYGYTF. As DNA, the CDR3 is TGTGCCAGCAGGAAGACAGGGATCTATGGCTACACCTTC.

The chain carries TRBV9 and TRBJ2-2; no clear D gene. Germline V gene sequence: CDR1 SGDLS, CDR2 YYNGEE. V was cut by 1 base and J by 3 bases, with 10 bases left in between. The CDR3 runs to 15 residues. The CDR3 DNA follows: TGTGCCAGCAGCGTAAAAACATGGGACACCGGGGAGCTGTTTTTT. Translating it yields CASSVKTWDTGELFF.

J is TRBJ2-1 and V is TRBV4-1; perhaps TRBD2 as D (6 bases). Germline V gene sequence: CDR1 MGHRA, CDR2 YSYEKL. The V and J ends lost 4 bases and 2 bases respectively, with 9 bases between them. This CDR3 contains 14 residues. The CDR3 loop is CASSPGGTYNEQFF. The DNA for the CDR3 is TGCGCCAGCAGCCCCGGGGGTACCTACAATGAGCAGTTCTTC.

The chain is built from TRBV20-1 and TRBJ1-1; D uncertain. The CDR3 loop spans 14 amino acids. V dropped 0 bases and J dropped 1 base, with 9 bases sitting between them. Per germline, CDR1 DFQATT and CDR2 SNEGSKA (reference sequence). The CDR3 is CSARDPNRNTEAFF. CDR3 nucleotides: TGCAGTGCTAGAGATCCAAACAGGAACACTGAAGCTTTCTTT.

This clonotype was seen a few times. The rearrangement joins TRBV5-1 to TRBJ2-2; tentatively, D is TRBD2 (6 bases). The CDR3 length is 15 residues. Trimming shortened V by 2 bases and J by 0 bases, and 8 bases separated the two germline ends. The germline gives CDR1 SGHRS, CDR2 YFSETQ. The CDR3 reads CASSFGTPNTGELFF. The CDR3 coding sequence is TGCGCCAGCAGCTTCGGGACTCCGAACACCGGGGAGCTGTTTTTT.

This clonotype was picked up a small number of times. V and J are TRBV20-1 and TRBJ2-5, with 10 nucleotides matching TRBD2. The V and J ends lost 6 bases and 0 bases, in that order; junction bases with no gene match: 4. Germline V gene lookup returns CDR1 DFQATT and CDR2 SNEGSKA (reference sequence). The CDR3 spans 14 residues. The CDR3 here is CSALGLAHQETQYF. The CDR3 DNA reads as TGCAGTGCGTTGGGACTAGCGCACCAAGAGACCCAGTACTTC.

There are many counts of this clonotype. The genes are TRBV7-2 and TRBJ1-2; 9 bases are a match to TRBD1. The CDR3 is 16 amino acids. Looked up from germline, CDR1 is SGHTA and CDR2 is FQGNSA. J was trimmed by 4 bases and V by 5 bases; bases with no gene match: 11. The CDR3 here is CASSHRGQGIVYGYTF. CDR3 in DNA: TGTGCCAGCAGCCACCGGGGACAGGGTATTGTCTATGGCTACACCTTC.

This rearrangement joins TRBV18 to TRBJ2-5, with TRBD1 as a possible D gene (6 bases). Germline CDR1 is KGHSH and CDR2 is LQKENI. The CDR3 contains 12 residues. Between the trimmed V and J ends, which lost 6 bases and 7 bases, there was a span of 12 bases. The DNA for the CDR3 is TGTGCCAGCTCCTCGGACAGTCCGACCCAGTACTTC. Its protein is CASSSDSPTQYF.

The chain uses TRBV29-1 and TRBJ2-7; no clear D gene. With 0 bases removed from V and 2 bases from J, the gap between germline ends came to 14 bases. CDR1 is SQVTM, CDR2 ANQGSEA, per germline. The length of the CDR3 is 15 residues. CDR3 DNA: TGCAGCGTTGAAGACGGCGCGCGAAGACCCTACGAGCAGTACTTC. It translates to CSVEDGARRPYEQYF.

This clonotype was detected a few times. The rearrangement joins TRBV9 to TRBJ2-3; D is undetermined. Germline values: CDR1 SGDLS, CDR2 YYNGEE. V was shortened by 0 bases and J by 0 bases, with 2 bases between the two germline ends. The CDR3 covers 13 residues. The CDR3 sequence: CASSVVSTDTQYF. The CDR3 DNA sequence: TGTGCCAGCAGCGTAGTAAGCACAGATACGCAGTATTTT.

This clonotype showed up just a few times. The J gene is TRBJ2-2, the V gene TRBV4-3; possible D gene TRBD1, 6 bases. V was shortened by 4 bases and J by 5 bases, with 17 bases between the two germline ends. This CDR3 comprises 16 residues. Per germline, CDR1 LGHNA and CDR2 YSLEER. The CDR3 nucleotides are TGCGCCAGCAGCCCCGCATCCGGGACAAATACCGGGGAGCTGTTTTTT. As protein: CASSPASGTNTGELFF.

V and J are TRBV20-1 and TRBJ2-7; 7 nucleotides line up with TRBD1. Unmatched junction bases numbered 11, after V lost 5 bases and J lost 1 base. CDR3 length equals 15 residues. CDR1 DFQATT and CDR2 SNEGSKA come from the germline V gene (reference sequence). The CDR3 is CSAHNPGQPSYEQYF. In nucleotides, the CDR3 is TGCAGTGCTCACAATCCGGGACAGCCTTCCTACGAGCAGTACTTC.

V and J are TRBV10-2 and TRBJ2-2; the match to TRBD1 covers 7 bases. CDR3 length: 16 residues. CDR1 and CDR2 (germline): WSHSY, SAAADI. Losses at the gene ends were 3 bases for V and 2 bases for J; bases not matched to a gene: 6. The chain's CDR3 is CASSDPTGFNTGELFF. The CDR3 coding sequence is TGCGCCAGCAGTGATCCGACAGGGTTTAACACCGGGGAGCTGTTTTTT.

CDR3 sequence reads: CASSSDRAGPNEQFF. CDR3 DNA sequence: TGCGCCAGCAGCTCGGACAGGGCCGGCCCTAATGAGCAGTTCTTC. The rearrangement links TRBV5-1 to TRBJ2-1, with TRBD1 matching 8 bases. V gave up 3 bases and J gave up 7 bases; unmatched junction bases: 9. The CDR3 has 15 residues. The germline gives CDR1 SGHRS, CDR2 YFSETQ.

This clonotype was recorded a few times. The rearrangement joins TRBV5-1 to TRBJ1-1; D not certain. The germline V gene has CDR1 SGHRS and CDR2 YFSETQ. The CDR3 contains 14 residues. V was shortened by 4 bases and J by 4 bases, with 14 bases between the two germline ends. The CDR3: CASSLSQGPTEAFF. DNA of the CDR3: TGCGCCAGCAGCCTTAGTCAAGGCCCCACTGAAGCTTTCTTT.

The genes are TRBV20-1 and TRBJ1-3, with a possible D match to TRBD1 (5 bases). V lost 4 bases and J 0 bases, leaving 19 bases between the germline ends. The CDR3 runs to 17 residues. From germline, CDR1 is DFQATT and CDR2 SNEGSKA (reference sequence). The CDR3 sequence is CSATQSRGHHSGNTIYF. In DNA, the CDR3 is TGCAGTGCTACACAGAGCCGAGGACACCACTCTGGAAACACCATATATTTT.

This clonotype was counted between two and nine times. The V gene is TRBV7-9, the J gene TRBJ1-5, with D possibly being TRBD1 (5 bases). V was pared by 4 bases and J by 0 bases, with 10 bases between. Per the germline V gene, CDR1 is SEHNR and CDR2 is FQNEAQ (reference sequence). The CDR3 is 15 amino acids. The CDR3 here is CASSSDSYSNQPQHF. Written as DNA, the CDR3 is TGTGCCAGCAGCTCCGACAGCTATAGCAATCAGCCCCAGCATTTT.

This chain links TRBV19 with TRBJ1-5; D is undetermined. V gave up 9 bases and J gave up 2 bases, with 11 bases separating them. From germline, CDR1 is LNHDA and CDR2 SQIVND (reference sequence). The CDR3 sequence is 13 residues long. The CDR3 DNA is TGTGCCAGCCAAGTTAGGGGCAATCAGCCCCAGCATTTT. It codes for CASQVRGNQPQHF. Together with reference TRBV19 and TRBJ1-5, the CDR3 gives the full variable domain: DGGITQSPKYLFRKEGQNVTLSCEQNLNHDAMYWYRQDPGQGLRLIYYSQIVNDFQKGDIAEGYSVSREKKESFPLTVTSAQKNPTAFYLCASQVRGNQPQHFGDGTRLSIL.

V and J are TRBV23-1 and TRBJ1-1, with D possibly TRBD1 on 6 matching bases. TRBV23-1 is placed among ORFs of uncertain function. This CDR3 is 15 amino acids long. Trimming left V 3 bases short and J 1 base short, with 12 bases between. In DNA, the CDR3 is TGCGCCAGCAGTCATCACAGGGCCCGGAACACTGAAGCTTTCTTT. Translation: CASSHHRARNTEAFF.

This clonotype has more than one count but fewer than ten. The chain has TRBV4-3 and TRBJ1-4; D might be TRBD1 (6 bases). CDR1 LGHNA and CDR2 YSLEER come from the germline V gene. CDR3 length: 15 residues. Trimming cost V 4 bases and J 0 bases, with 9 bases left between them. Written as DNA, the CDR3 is TGCGCCAGCAGCCGTGGACAGTCAACTAATGAAAAACTGTTTTTT. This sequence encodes CASSRGQSTNEKLFF.

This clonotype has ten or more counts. This CDR3 is CASSWTGGTEAFF. The CDR3 nucleotides read TGTGCCAGCAGCTGGACAGGGGGAACTGAAGCTTTCTTT. The V call is TRBV25-1, the J call TRBJ1-1; 10 bases line up with TRBD1. CDR1 and CDR2 (germline): MGHDK, SYGVNS. The CDR3 extends over 13 amino acids. Trimming at V came to 6 bases and at J to 5 bases, leaving 3 bases not matched to a gene.

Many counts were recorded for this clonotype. Written as DNA, the CDR3 is TGCAGTGCTAGAGATATCGTAGGGTTCCGGACTGAAGCTTTCTTT. This sequence encodes CSARDIVGFRTEAFF. The rearrangement links TRBV20-1 to TRBJ1-1; D is uncertain. The V end was cut by 0 bases, the J end by 5 bases, with 16 bases between. Per germline, CDR1 DFQATT and CDR2 SNEGSKA (reference sequence). The CDR3 runs 15 residues.

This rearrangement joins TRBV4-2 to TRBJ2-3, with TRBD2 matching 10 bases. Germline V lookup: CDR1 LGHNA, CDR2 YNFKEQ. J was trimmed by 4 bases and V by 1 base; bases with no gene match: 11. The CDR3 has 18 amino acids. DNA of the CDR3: TGTGCCAGCAGCCAAGCTCGCTTTGGGACTAGCGACCCAGATACGCAGTATTTT. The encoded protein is CASSQARFGTSDPDTQYF.

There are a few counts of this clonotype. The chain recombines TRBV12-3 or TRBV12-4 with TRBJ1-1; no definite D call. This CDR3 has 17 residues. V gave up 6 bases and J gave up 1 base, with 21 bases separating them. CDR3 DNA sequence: TGTGCCAGCAGAAGTGTCCGGACTAGGGTGGGGAACACTGAAGCTTTCTTT. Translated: CASRSVRTRVGNTEAFF.

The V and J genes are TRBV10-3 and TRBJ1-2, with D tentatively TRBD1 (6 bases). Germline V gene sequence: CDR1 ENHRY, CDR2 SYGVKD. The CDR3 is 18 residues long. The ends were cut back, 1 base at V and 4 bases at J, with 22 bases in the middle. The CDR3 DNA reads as TGTGCCATCAGTGAGTTGGAGGACAGTAGCCCTCCGTCCTATGGCTACACCTTC. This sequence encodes CAISELEDSSPPSYGYTF.

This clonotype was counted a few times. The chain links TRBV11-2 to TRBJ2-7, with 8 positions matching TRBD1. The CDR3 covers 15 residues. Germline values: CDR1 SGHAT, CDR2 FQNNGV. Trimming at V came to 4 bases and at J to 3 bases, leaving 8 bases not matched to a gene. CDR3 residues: CASSSDRVANYEQYF. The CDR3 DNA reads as TGTGCCAGCAGCTCGGACAGGGTCGCTAACTACGAGCAGTACTTC.